This TCR beta chain was captured in a study of T cells after yellow fever vaccination. The table lists this clonotype with many counts. TCRdb used MiXCR to reprocess the 5' RACE reads, holding one entry per CDR3 protein. The data hold roughly 62,000 distinct CDR3 sequences, with roughly 6.9% observed a single time. Here the sequenced sample was CD8+ T cells sorted from PBMCs, taken on the day of the first yellow fever vaccination. This clonotype originated in a man younger than 35 who received the YFV17D yellow fever vaccine.

The CDR3 protein is CASSFGPGTTQSGELFF. The CDR3 nucleotides read TGTGCCAGCAGCTTTGGGCCGGGGACTACCCAGTCCGGGGAGCTGTTTTTT. J is TRBJ2-2 and V is TRBV11-2; 7 nucleotides match TRBD2. The CDR3 has 17 amino acids. CDR1 SGHAT and CDR2 FQNNGV come from the germline V gene. V lost 3 bases and J lost 6; bases outside the gene matches: 13.